The sequence of this T cell receptor (beta chain) was determined in a study of T cell repertoires in cytomegalovirus infection. Study overall: Shared public TCR beta signatures pointed to both CMV infection and a matching HLA type.

This clonotype was seen only a few times. Its antigen remains unknown. A junction end diverges from the germline sequence, so it may reflect a read error. TCRdb recomputed calls from the reads with MiXCR, one row per CDR3 protein. The data show approximately 630,000 distinct CDR3 sequences, more than 20% seen once. General study points: Clonotype analysis showed dominance of the ex vivo response by HLA-C-restricted CMV-specific TCR beta clonotypes.

This CDR3 is built from 16 residues. CDR1 and CDR2 from the germline V gene are MGHRA and YSYEKL. The sequenced sample was CD8+ T cells from PBMCs. The sequence derives from a human donor in good health (CMV status not recorded). Some clones in this sample may be carry-over from other donors' samples. This rearrangement joins TRBV4-1 to TRBJ2-2; 7 bases fit TRBD2. The CDR3 nucleotides are TGTGCCAGCAGCCATGGGACGGGGGGTGACGTCGGGGAGCTGTTTTTT. Amino acids: CASSHGTGGDVGELFF.